The 21 T cell receptor beta chains listed next were all sequenced from one sample in a study of shared clonotypes between healthy human individuals. CD45RO-negative CD8 cells positively selected for CCR7 made up the naive population, which excluded terminally differentiated effector memory CD45RA+ cells. Some clones are missing from TCRdb's copy, which holds only in-frame ones; the method was immunoSEQ multiplex PCR. In the table there are about 2 million clones, approximately 94% of which are singletons. Sample: naive CD8+ T cells sorted from blood. These receptors originate from a man aged 18 to 35 in good health.

J is TRBJ1-4 and V is TRBV19, with D hard to call. This CDR3 is 16 amino acids long. CDR1 is LNHDA and CDR2 is SQIVND in the germline V gene (reference sequence). Trimming shortened V by 3 bases and J by 1 base, and 12 bases separated the two germline ends. CDR3 loop: CASSMPLEGTNEKLFF. The CDR3 region has the DNA TGTGCCAGTAGTATGCCTTTGGAGGGAACTAATGAAAAACTGTTTTTT.

Remarks on this clone: In the same sample, other DNA sequences code for this CDR3. V gene TRBV7-9 combines with J gene TRBJ2-7, with D perhaps TRBD1 (6 bases). This CDR3 spans 14 amino acids. Germline CDR1 SEHNR, CDR2 FQNEAQ (reference sequence). V was trimmed by 5 bases and J by 0 bases, leaving 11 bases between them. The CDR3 sequence: CASSPTGTSYEQYF. The CDR3 nucleotides read TGTGCCAGCAGCCCGACAGGAACCTCCTACGAGCAGTACTTC. The complete variable domain, with remaining parts taken from reference TRBV7-9 and TRBJ2-7, reads DTGVSQNPRHKITKRGQNVTFRCDPISEHNRLYWYRQTLGQGPEFLTYFQNEAQLEKSRLLSDRFSAERPKGSFSTLEIQRTEQGDSAMYLCASSPTGTSYEQYFGPGTRLTVT.

V usage is TRBV28 and J usage is TRBJ2-6; D is perhaps TRBD1 or TRBD2 (5 bases each). CDR1 and CDR2 from the germline V gene are MDHEN and SYDVKM. The V end lost 6 bases, the J end lost 4 bases, and 13 bases lay between the germline ends. The CDR3 runs to 15 residues. CDR3 protein: CASSPMGVGANVLTF. The CDR3 nucleotides are TGTGCCAGCAGCCCAATGGGGGTGGGGGCCAACGTCCTGACTTTC.

The genes are TRBV9 and TRBJ1-1; weak D call: TRBD1 (5 bases). Trimming cost V 0 bases and J 6 bases, with 9 bases left between them. The length of the CDR3 is 13 residues. Germline V gene lookup returns CDR1 SGDLS and CDR2 YYNGEE. The CDR3 loop is CASSVVQGAEAFF. For the CDR3, the DNA is TGTGCCAGCAGCGTAGTCCAGGGAGCTGAAGCTTTCTTT.

Note on this clone: Other DNA sequences in this specimen translate into the identical CDR3. The chain uses TRBV30 and TRBJ1-1, with D possibly matching TRBD1 (5 bases). Germline assignment: CDR1 GTSNPN and CDR2 SVGIG (reference sequence). The CDR3 has 13 amino acids. With 1 base removed from V and 1 base from J, the gap between germline ends came to 7 bases. This chain's CDR3 is CAWSAGGNTEAFF. The CDR3 DNA is TGTGCCTGGAGTGCCGGGGGGAACACTGAAGCTTTCTTT.

The chain has TRBV4-1 and TRBJ2-7, with D possibly matching TRBD1 (6 bases). Germline V lookup: CDR1 MGHRA, CDR2 YSYEKL. Trimming took off 2 bases at V and 2 bases at J, with 19 bases between the two ends. This CDR3 has 17 residues. The DNA of the CDR3 is TGCGCCAGCAGCCAATCCGGGACACCAGCCTCCCCCTACGAGCAGTACTTC. This encodes CASSQSGTPASPYEQYF.

CDR3 protein: CASSLWSYEQYF. The DNA for the CDR3 is TGTGCCAGCAGTTTGTGGTCCTACGAGCAGTACTTC. V usage is TRBV28 and J usage is TRBJ2-7; D gene ambiguous. Germline V gene lookup returns CDR1 MDHEN and CDR2 SYDVKM. CDR3 length: 12 residues. V dropped 3 bases and J dropped 1 base, with 4 bases sitting between them. The full variable domain, with the rest looked up from reference TRBV28 and TRBJ2-7, is DVKVTQSSRYLVKRTGEKVFLECVQDMDHENMFWYRQDPGLGLRLIYFSYDVKMKEKGDIPEGYSVSREKKERFSLILESASTNQTSMYLCASSLWSYEQYFGPGTRLTVT.

As to this clone: Within the sample, other DNA sequences also encode this same CDR3. The J gene is TRBJ1-1, the V gene TRBV9, with D perhaps matching TRBD1 (5 bases). Germline lookup yields CDR1 SGDLS and CDR2 YYNGEE. CDR3 length: 14 amino acids. Deletions cut 1 base from V and 4 bases from J, with 11 bases between. CDR3 sequence reads: CASSVSGLGTEAFF. The CDR3 DNA is TGTGCCAGCAGCGTATCAGGGTTGGGCACTGAAGCTTTCTTT.

The genes are TRBV5-4 and TRBJ1-1; unclear D gene. CDR1 SGHNT and CDR2 YYREEE come from the germline V gene (reference sequence). The V gene lost 0 bases and the J gene lost 0 bases, with 6 bases spanning the gap. CDR3 length: 14 residues. In nucleotides, the CDR3 is TGTGCCAGCAGCTTGGGTAGGGTGAACACTGAAGCTTTCTTT. It translates to CASSLGRVNTEAFF.

The gene calls are TRBV21-1 and TRBJ1-4. TRBV21-1 has pseudogene status. The CDR3 runs 13 residues. CDR3 residues: CASSKQVNEKLFF. Here the CDR3 DNA reads TGTGCCAGCAGCAAGCAAGTTAATGAAAAACTGTTTTTT.

The V and J genes are TRBV4-1 and TRBJ1-2; perhaps TRBD1 as D (5 bases). This CDR3 region has 15 residues. Trimming shortened V by 0 bases and J by 8 bases, and 16 bases separated the two germline ends. Germline CDR1 is MGHRA and CDR2 is YSYEKL. The CDR3 bases are TGCGCCAGCAGCCAAGAAACAGGTTGGGTAGACGGCTACACCTTC. Its protein product is CASSQETGWVDGYTF.

The genes are TRBV11-3 and TRBJ2-2, with D maybe TRBD2 (5 bases). The CDR3 extends over 15 amino acids. Trimming cost V 0 bases and J 3 bases, with 8 bases left between them. The germline gives CDR1 SGHNT, CDR2 YENEEA. The CDR3 loop is CASSLDGRDTGELFF. The CDR3 bases are TGTGCCAGCAGCTTAGATGGGCGGGACACCGGGGAGCTGTTTTTT.

The chain couples TRBV10-1 to TRBJ2-1, with a tentative D call TRBD2 (5 bases). The germline V gene has CDR1 WNHNN and CDR2 SYGVQD (reference sequence). The V gene lost 0 bases and the J gene lost 9 bases, with 9 bases spanning the gap. CDR3 length: 13 residues. The CDR3: CASSESRGLEQFF. CDR3 DNA: TGCGCCAGCAGTGAGTCGCGAGGGCTTGAGCAGTTCTTC.

This clone was observed a handful of times. The genes are TRBV7-9 and TRBJ1-3; tentatively, D is TRBD1 (5 bases). Germline V gene sequence: CDR1 SEHNR, CDR2 FQNEAQ (reference sequence). This CDR3 has 15 amino acids. The V end lost 5 bases, the J end lost 0 bases, and 11 bases lay between the germline ends. The CDR3 nucleotides read TGTGCCAGCAGCCCGACAGTCAGCTCTGGAAACACCATATATTTT. Amino acids: CASSPTVSSGNTIYF.

The V and J genes are TRBV13 and TRBJ1-1; D gene ambiguous. The V gene lost 3 bases and the J gene lost 1 base, with 9 bases spanning the gap. This CDR3 comprises 14 residues. Germline V gives CDR1 PRHDT, CDR2 FYEKMQ (reference sequence). DNA for the CDR3: TGTGCCAGCAGCTTGGCCCACACGAACACTGAAGCTTTCTTT. This sequence encodes CASSLAHTNTEAFF. The whole variable domain, remainder taken from reference TRBV13 and TRBJ1-1, is AAGVIQSPRHLIKEKRETATLKCYPIPRHDTVYWYQQGPGQDPQFLISFYEKMQSDKGSIPDRFSAQQFSDYHSELNMSSLELGDSALYFCASSLAHTNTEAFFGQGTRLTVV.

The V gene is TRBV7-9, the J gene TRBJ1-1, with D possibly TRBD1 on 5 matching bases. V was trimmed by 5 bases and J by 4 bases, leaving 17 bases between them. CDR3 length equals 15 residues. CDR1 and CDR2 (germline): SEHNR, FQNEAQ (reference sequence). The CDR3 DNA reads TGTGCCAGCAGCCAAAGTTCGGGGGTGGCCACTGAAGCTTTCTTT. Encoded protein: CASSQSSGVATEAFF.

This chain connects TRBV13 to TRBJ2-7; TRBD1 agrees at 10 bases. Trimming removed 1 base from V and 7 bases from J; junction bases left unmatched: 10. The CDR3 runs 16 residues. Germline CDR1 reads PRHDT; CDR2 reads FYEKMQ (reference sequence). The CDR3 DNA is TGTGCCAGCAGCTTAGAACCCGGGACAGGGGCGGGGGAGCAGTACTTC. Encoded protein: CASSLEPGTGAGEQYF.

This clone was counted between two and nine times. The CDR3 loop is CAREPQHF. CDR3 coding DNA: TGTGCCAGAGAGCCCCAGCATTTT. The chain employs TRBV6-4 and TRBJ1-5; no reliable D call. Germline assignment: CDR1 MRHNA and CDR2 SNTAGT. Trimming pared 9 bases from V and 8 bases from J, leaving 2 bases between. CDR3 length: 8 residues.

Remarks on this clone: This CDR3 is also generated by other DNA sequences in the sample. V is TRBV7-9 and J is TRBJ2-7; D remains unclear. From germline, CDR1 is SEHNR and CDR2 FQNEAQ (reference sequence). V lost 4 bases to trimming and J lost 3 bases, with 10 bases between them. This CDR3 is built from 13 residues. CDR3 nucleotide sequence: TGTGCCAGCAGCTCCTCGGGCAGCTACGAGCAGTACTTC. It yields the protein CASSSSGSYEQYF.

V usage is TRBV29-1 and J usage is TRBJ2-1; D possibly corresponds to TRBD1 (5 bases). This CDR3 comprises 15 residues. Per the germline V gene, CDR1 is SQVTM and CDR2 is ANQGSEA. Trimming stripped 3 bases from V and 2 bases from J, with 14 bases between. The CDR3 bases are TGCAGCGTTGATGGGGCACCAACAACCTACAATGAGCAGTTCTTC. Its translation is CSVDGAPTTYNEQFF.

The CDR3 DNA reads as TGTGCCAGCGGGACAGGGGGTTACAATGAGCAGTTCTTC. This translates into CASGTGGYNEQFF. The V call is TRBV7-3, the J call TRBJ2-1; 11 bases agree with TRBD1. The germline gives CDR1 SGHTA, CDR2 FQGTGA. V lost 8 bases, J lost 4 bases, and 1 base stayed unmatched. The CDR3 sequence is 13 residues long.